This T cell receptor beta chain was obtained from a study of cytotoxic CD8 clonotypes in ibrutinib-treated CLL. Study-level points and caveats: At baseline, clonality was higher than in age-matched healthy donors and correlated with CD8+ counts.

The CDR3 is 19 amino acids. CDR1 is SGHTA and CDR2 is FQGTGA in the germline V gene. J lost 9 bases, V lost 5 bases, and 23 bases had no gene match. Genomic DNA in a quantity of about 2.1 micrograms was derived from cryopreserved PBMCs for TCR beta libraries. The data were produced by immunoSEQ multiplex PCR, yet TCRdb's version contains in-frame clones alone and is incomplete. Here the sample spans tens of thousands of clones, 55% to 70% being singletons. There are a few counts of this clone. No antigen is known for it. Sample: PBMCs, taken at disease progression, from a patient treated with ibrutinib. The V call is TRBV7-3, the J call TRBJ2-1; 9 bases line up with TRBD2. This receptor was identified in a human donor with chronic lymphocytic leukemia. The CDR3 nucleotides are TGTGCCAGCAGCCTAGGCCCCTGGACTAGCGAGGCAAAGGTCGGTGAGCAGTTCTTC. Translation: CASSLGPWTSEAKVGEQFF.